Below, 3 T cell receptor beta chains from the same sample are listed, as sequenced in a study of CD8 T cells in ankylosing spondylitis. TCRdb recomputed calls from the 5' RACE reads with MiXCR, one row per CDR3 protein. The data show around 540,000 distinct CDR3 sequences, 9.5% to 15% seen once. Study observations and caveats: Ankylosing spondylitis blood appeared to carry a characteristic TCR beta motif of roughly eight highly homologous variants.

Antigens for these TCRs are unknown. Input material: blood, either unsorted or a sorted T cell fraction (not recorded which). The receptors stem from a male donor with ankylosing spondylitis.

There are a few counts of this clonotype. This sequence joins TRBV20-1 and TRBJ1-5; 7 bases match TRBD1. The CDR3 covers 14 residues. Germline V CDR1 and CDR2: DFQATT, SNEGSKA (reference sequence). V lost 4 bases and J lost 4; bases outside the gene matches: 7. CDR3 sequence: CSATEGGRNQPQHF. CDR3 DNA: TGCAGTGCTACGGAAGGGGGCCGAAATCAGCCCCAGCATTTT.

There are many counts of this clonotype. This sequence joins TRBV4-1 and TRBJ2-1, with TRBD2 as a possible D gene (6 bases). CDR1 is MGHRA, CDR2 YSYEKL, per germline. The ends were cut back, 5 bases at V and 5 bases at J, with 19 bases in the middle. This CDR3 comprises 16 residues. CDR3 protein: CASSNLAGRENNEQFF. The DNA of the CDR3 is TGCGCCAGCAGCAATCTGGCGGGACGCGAGAACAATGAGCAGTTCTTC.

This clonotype was seen repeatedly, ten times or more. This chain links TRBV7-9 with TRBJ1-1; D unclear. V dropped 5 bases and J dropped 1 base, with 8 bases sitting between them. From germline, CDR1 is SEHNR and CDR2 FQNEAQ (reference sequence). The CDR3 contains 13 residues. The CDR3, as DNA: TGTGCCAGCAGCATCCCAGGGAACACTGAAGCTTTCTTT. The encoded protein is CASSIPGNTEAFF.